The 14 T cell receptor beta chains listed next were all sequenced from one sample in a study of T cell repertoires in cytomegalovirus infection. MiXCR, applied by TCRdb to the reads, yields one record per CDR3 protein. This sample has around 450,000 distinct CDR3 sequences, with 31% found just once. The specimen sequenced was PBMCs. These receptors all come from a human donor in good health (CMV status not recorded). Some clones in this sample may be carry-over from other donors' samples.

This clonotype was counted at least ten times. The rearrangement uses TRBV7-9 and TRBJ2-5; maybe TRBD1 (6 bases). The CDR3 consists of 15 residues. Germline lookup yields CDR1 SEHNR and CDR2 FQNEAQ (reference sequence). With 3 bases removed from V and 2 bases from J, the gap between germline ends came to 13 bases. This CDR3 reads CASSFRRGGQETQYF. The DNA for the CDR3 is TGTGCCAGCAGCTTCCGCAGAGGGGGACAAGAGACCCAGTACTTC.

This clonotype has a count of ten or more. This sequence joins TRBV12-3 or TRBV12-4 and TRBJ2-1; TRBD2 aligns across 8 bases. V was pared by 5 bases and J by 9 bases, with 6 bases of the junction left unmatched. The CDR3 is 13 residues long. The CDR3 DNA sequence: TGTGCCAGCAGTACGGGGGGGCGGAGTGAGCAGTTCTTC. Its translation: CASSTGGRSEQFF.

V gene TRBV12-3 or TRBV12-4 combines with J gene TRBJ2-6, with 7 bases identical to TRBD1. This CDR3 is 16 amino acids long. Unmatched junction bases numbered 7, after V lost 8 bases and J lost 0 bases. In DNA, the CDR3 is TGTGCCAGCCGCCGGGACAGTGGCTCTGGGGCCAACGTCCTGACTTTC. Its translation is CASRRDSGSGANVLTF.

A note on this clonotype: This may arise from a read error, as a much more abundant clone is one base away. The V call is TRBV7-2, the J call TRBJ2-5; a weak D match, TRBD1 (7 bases). The CDR3 spans 17 residues. Germline CDR1 is SGHTA and CDR2 is FQGNSA. This CDR3 reads CDSGGGAGYSVIETQYF. The CDR3 DNA reads as TGTGACAGCGGAGGGGGCGCGGGATACTCGGTTATAGAGACCCAGTACTTC.

This clonotype was recorded many times. This chain uses TRBV2 with TRBJ2-2; D ambiguous. The CDR3 is 13 amino acids. V shed 4 bases and J shed 4 bases, with 7 bases lying between them. CDR1 is SNHLY, CDR2 FYNNEI, per germline. The CDR3 DNA is TGTGCCAGCAGTGCCAGCTTCACCGGGGAGCTGTTTTTT. Its translation: CASSASFTGELFF.

With regard to this clonotype: This may come from a read error, since a much larger clone is one base off. V gene TRBV7-9 combines with J gene TRBJ1-6; a weak D match, TRBD1 (6 bases). Germline-derived CDR1 and CDR2 are SEHNR and FQNEAQ (reference sequence). The CDR3 consists of 15 residues. The CDR3 DNA sequence: TGTGTCAGCAGCTTAGCGAGGGACATGCGATCACCCCTCCACTTT. As protein: CVSSLARDMRSPLHF.

The rearrangement joins TRBV20-1 to TRBJ1-6, with a possible D match to TRBD1 (6 bases). Germline-derived CDR1 and CDR2 are DFQATT and SNEGSKA (reference sequence). Trimming took off 5 bases at V and 13 bases at J, with 18 bases between the two ends. The CDR3 is made up of 13 amino acids. The CDR3 loop is CSAGGQGQVPLHF. DNA for the CDR3: TGCAGTGCTGGAGGGCAGGGACAAGTCCCCCTCCACTTT.

This clonotype was found many times. This chain links TRBV12-3 or TRBV12-4 with TRBJ1-4, with 8 bases that match TRBD1. V shed 5 bases, J shed 7 bases, and the junction held 6 bases outside the gene matches. This CDR3 comprises 14 residues. CDR3 DNA sequence: TGTGCCAGCAGTCGACAGGGGACGGGTGAAAAACTGTTTTTT. It encodes CASSRQGTGEKLFF.

J is TRBJ1-1 and V is TRBV5-6; D unclear. Per germline, CDR1 SGHDT and CDR2 YYEEEE. CDR3 size: 12 residues. V was trimmed by 0 bases and J by 7 bases, leaving 7 bases between them. The CDR3 bases are TGTGCCAGCAGCTTGGGCGTACTTGAAGCTTTCTTT. It is translated as CASSLGVLEAFF.

This sequence joins TRBV2 and TRBJ1-2; 9 bases agree with TRBD1. The V gene end was trimmed by 6 bases and the J gene end by 2 bases; junction bases not matched to a gene: 16. The CDR3 contains 18 residues. CDR1 and CDR2 (germline): SNHLY, FYNNEI. The DNA for the CDR3 is TGTGCCAGCAGATGGGGGACAGGGAAGAAGTTGGCGAACTATGGCTACACCTTC. Its translation: CASRWGTGKKLANYGYTF.

This clonotype was recorded a few times. The V gene is TRBV12-3 or TRBV12-4, the J gene TRBJ2-1; 8 positions match TRBD2. This CDR3 is 15 amino acids long. V shed 3 bases and J 7 bases; nucleotides not matched to a gene: 8. The CDR3 DNA reads TGTGCCAGCAGTTTCCAACCGGGACTAGTGAATGAGCAGTTCTTC. Translated, it gives CASSFQPGLVNEQFF.

This clonotype was observed a single time. The conserved final phenylalanine or tryptophan is absent from the CDR3, which likely points to a read error. The CDR3 region has the DNA TGTGCCAGTAGTACTAACGACAGGGTCGGCACCGGGGAGCTGTTTCTT. It yields the protein CASSTNDRVGTGELFL. The V gene is TRBV19, the J gene TRBJ2-2; 7 bases map to TRBD1. Germline CDR1 LNHDA, CDR2 SQIVND (reference sequence). The ends lost 4 bases at V and 4 bases at J; junction bases unmatched: 9. CDR3 size: 16 residues.

As regards this clonotype: Given a much more abundant clone one base away, this may be a read error. The rearrangement links TRBV7-9 to TRBJ2-3, with D hard to call. Looked up from germline, CDR1 is SEHNR and CDR2 is FQNEAQ (reference sequence). The CDR3 has 20 amino acids. V lost 2 bases, J lost 0 bases, and 24 bases lay in between. The CDR3 reads CASSLTRKLNKAASTDTQYF. The CDR3 bases are TGTGCCAGCAGCTTAACCAGGAAACTGAACAAGGCCGCTAGCACAGATACGCAGTATTTT.

The chain is built from TRBV12-3 or TRBV12-4 and TRBJ1-1; D gene ambiguous. The CDR3 contains 18 residues. V was trimmed by 8 bases and J by 3 bases, leaving 28 bases between them. CDR3 in DNA: TGTGCCAGCGGTTCAGCTTTAGGCTTTGCGGGGATGTACACTGAAGCTTTCTTT. This encodes CASGSALGFAGMYTEAFF.